This T cell receptor beta chain is drawn from a study of T cell responses to AZD1222 COVID-19 vaccine. Germline CDR1 SGHTA, CDR2 FQGNSA. V dropped 3 bases and J dropped 0 bases, with 18 bases sitting between them. There are 17 residues in the CDR3. Whole-study findings and limits: In all cases, repertoires were sampled only after the peak T cell response. Reportedly, nearly half the spike-specific TCRs target unmutated variant regions. Seropositive at baseline were only a handful of AZD1222 recipients. An increase in Spike-specific TCR breadth and depth was observed after two AZD1222 doses.

For this clone: What it recognizes is unknown.

Only in-frame clones appear in the TCRdb table, and some are missing; sequencing was by immunoSEQ multiplex PCR. The sample consists of some 200,000 clones, roughly 93% of them appearing once. This receptor was taken from an adult in good health. The V gene is TRBV7-2, the J gene TRBJ2-7, with no clear D. The source material was peripheral blood, sampled on day 0 of AZD1222 vaccination. The CDR3 loop is CASSFIPTAQPSYEQYF. CDR3 coding DNA: TGTGCCAGCAGCTTTATCCCCACGGCCCAACCCTCCTACGAGCAGTACTTC.